This entry concerns a single T cell receptor beta chain. The data stem from a study of blood T cell repertoires in COVID-19. Trimming removed 7 bases at V and 0 bases at J, with 6 bases between. The CDR3 is 12 amino acids. Germline CDR1 SGHTA, CDR2 FQGNSA. TCRdb keeps only in-frame clones here, not all; method: immunoSEQ multiplex PCR. Here the sample spans roughly 300,000 clones, 70% to 90% being singletons. The chain couples TRBV7-2 to TRBJ1-2; D gene uncertain. What was sequenced was PBMCs or T cells enriched from blood (not recorded which). This TCR was recovered from a woman aged 25 to 39 who had recovered from COVID-19. The DNA of the CDR3 is TGTGCCAGCACCCCTTCTAACTATGGCTACACCTTC. Its protein product is CASTPSNYGYTF.